A selection of T cell receptor beta chains follows, all from one sample in a study of a mutant IDH1 vaccine in newly diagnosed glioma. These receptors have no identified antigens. Sequenced by immunoSEQ multiplex PCR; TCRdb stores in-frame clones only, minus some. The sample shows 65,000 or so clones, about 85% of them seen only once. Sequences were derived from PBMCs, sampled from a glioma patient whose treatment included an IDH1 peptide vaccine. The receptors stem from a man aged 25-45 years with glioma. Each CDR3 is given with its conserved first and last residue. D genes are given only for firm matches. Only some rows state a clone size, as once, few, many or a class for expanded clones.

size,V,J,D,CDR3,DNA
NA,TRBV5-1,TRBJ2-5,NA,CASSLPFAGQETQYF,TGCGCCAGCAGCCTACCGTTTGCGGGGCAAGAGACCCAGTACTTC
NA,TRBV5-1,TRBJ1-5,NA,CASSLESDQPQHF,TGCGCCAGCAGCTTGGAGTCGGATCAGCCCCAGCATTTT
NA,TRBV19,TRBJ2-4,NA,CATSMSRENIQYF,TGTGCCACTAGTATGTCAAGGGAAAACATTCAGTACTTC
NA,TRBV5-1,TRBJ2-6,NA,CASSLAFSGTSGANVLTF,TGCGCCAGCAGCTTGGCCTTCTCAGGAACATCTGGGGCCAACGTCCTGACTTTC
once,TRBV20-1,TRBJ2-2,NA,CSARDTGELFF,TGCAGTGCTAGAGACACCGGGGAGCTGTTTTTT
NA,TRBV28,TRBJ1-2,NA,CASSLPGQGNYGYTF,TGTGCCAGCAGTTTACCTGGCCAAGGTAACTATGGCTACACCTTC
NA,TRBV11-2,TRBJ2-5,TRBD2,CASSLKRTSVESQYF,TGTGCCAGCAGCTTAAAAAGGACTAGCGTGGAGAGCCAGTACTTC
NA,TRBV13,TRBJ2-5,NA,CASSLAEARETQYF,TGTGCCAGCAGCTTGGCAGAGGCGAGGGAGACCCAGTACTTC
NA,TRBV12-5,TRBJ1-1,TRBD1,CASGLGTGQGTTEAFF,TGTGCTAGTGGTTTGGGTACGGGACAGGGGACGACTGAAGCTTTCTTT
NA,TRBV1,TRBJ1-6,NA,CTSSSVGQFPNSPLHF,TGCACCAGCAGCAGCGTCGGACAGTTTCCCAATTCACCCCTCCACTTT
NA,TRBV6-5,TRBJ2-7,TRBD2,CASSRDYGYEQYF,TGTGCCAGCAGTCGGGACTATGGCTACGAGCAGTACTTC
NA,TRBV19,TRBJ2-1,NA,CASSMYHSSYNEQFF,TGTGCCAGTAGTATGTACCATAGCTCCTACAATGAGCAGTTCTTC
once,TRBV7-9,TRBJ2-1,NA,CASSSGLHNEQFF,TGTGCCAGCAGCTCCGGACTCCACAATGAGCAGTTCTTC
NA,TRBV27,TRBJ2-2,TRBD2,CASSGTRFVGELFF,TGTGCCAGCAGCGGGACTAGGTTCGTCGGGGAGCTGTTTTTT